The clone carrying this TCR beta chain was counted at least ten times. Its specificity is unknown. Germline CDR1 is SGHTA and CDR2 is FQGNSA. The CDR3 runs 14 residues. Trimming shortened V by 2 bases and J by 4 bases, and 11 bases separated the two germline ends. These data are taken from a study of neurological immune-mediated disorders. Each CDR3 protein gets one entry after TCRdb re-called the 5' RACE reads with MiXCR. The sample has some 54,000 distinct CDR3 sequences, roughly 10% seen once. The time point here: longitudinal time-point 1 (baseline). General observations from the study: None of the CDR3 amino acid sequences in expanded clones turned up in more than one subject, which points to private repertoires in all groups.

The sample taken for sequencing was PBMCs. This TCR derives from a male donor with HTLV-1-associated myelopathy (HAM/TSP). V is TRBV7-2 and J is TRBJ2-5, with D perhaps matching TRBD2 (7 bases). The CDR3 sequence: CASSLWGGGETQYF. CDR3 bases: TGTGCCAGCAGCTTATGGGGGGGCGGAGAGACCCAGTACTTC. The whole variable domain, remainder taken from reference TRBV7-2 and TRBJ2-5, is GAGVSQSPSNKVTEKGKDVELRCDPISGHTALYWYRQSLGQGLEFLIYFQGNSAPDKSGLPSDRFSAERTGGSVSTLTIQRTQQEDSAVYLCASSLWGGGETQYFGPGTRLLVL.